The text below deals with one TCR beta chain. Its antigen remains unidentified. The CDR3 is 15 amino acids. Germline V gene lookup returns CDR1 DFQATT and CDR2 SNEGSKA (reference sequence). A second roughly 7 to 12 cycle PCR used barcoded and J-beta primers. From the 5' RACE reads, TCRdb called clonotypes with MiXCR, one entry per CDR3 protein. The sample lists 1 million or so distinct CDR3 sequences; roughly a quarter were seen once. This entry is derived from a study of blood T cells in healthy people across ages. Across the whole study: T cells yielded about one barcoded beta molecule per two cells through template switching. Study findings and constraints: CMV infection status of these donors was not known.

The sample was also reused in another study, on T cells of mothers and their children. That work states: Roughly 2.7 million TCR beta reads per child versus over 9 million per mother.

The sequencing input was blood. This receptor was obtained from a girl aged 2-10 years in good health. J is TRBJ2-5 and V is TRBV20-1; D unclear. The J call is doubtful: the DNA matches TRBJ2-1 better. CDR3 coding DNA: TGCAGTGCTCCCCATCCCGGACCTGAAAAGAATGAGCAGTTCTTC. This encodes CSAPHPGPEKNEQFF.